Listed below are T cell receptor beta chains from one sample, sequenced in a study of neurological immune-mediated disorders. A single record per CDR3 protein comes from TCRdb applying MiXCR to the 5' RACE reads. The sample lists about 20,000 distinct CDR3 sequences, about 2.5% occurring once. Sequences were obtained from PBMCs. The receptors stem from a woman aged 18-29 years with multiple sclerosis. Each CDR3 is given with its conserved first and last residue.

TRBV5-1,TRBJ2-3,CASSQEPSTDTQYF
TRBV9,TRBJ2-1,CASSPNPIYNEQFF
TRBV24-1,TRBJ2-5,CATAGEQETQYF
TRBV7-9,TRBJ1-1,CASSPNGGGGGFTEAFF
TRBV12-3/TRBV12-4,TRBJ1-2,CASSFDAGGGYTF
TRBV12-3/TRBV12-4,TRBJ2-2,CASGELQGNGELFF
TRBV10-3,TRBJ1-1,CAIRTGWNTEAFF
TRBV6-1,TRBJ1-1,CATALGAEAFF
TRBV20-1,TRBJ2-3,CSARDRERETTDTQYF
TRBV12-3/TRBV12-4,TRBJ2-2,CASSFGGSTGELFF
TRBV5-1,TRBJ2-2,CASSETVHGELFF
TRBV3-1,TRBJ1-2,CASSQVVGSYGYTF
TRBV11-2,TRBJ1-1,CASSFTYQGNTEAFF
TRBV12-3/TRBV12-4,TRBJ1-5,CASRNQGNQPQHF
TRBV7-9,TRBJ2-7,CASSLAQGPYEQYF
TRBV7-7,TRBJ2-2,CASSPGRGTGELFF
TRBV12-3/TRBV12-4,TRBJ2-3,CASSLYSTDTQYF
TRBV27,TRBJ1-5,CASSRGGGDGQPQNF
TRBV27,TRBJ2-2,CASTLEAGLNTGELFF
TRBV20-1,TRBJ1-2,CSASQGEYYGYTF
TRBV13,TRBJ2-7,CASSLEGRIYEQYF
TRBV15,TRBJ2-1,CATSGNYNEQFF
TRBV27,TRBJ2-1,CASSKRTSGGSYTYNEQFF
TRBV3-1,TRBJ2-1,CASSQELAGRSNEQFF
TRBV20-1,TRBJ1-2,CSARVGQGNGYTF
TRBV27,TRBJ2-5,CASSQIGETQYF
TRBV7-6,TRBJ1-4,CASRRWHRNEKLFF
TRBV6-5,TRBJ2-3,CASSSEPRLAGADTQYF
TRBV7-2,TRBJ1-5,CASSKDRSSNQPQHF
TRBV12-3/TRBV12-4,TRBJ2-6,CASSPTGTGANVLTF
TRBV5-1,TRBJ1-5,CASSPEGQNQPQHF
TRBV7-2,TRBJ1-4,CASSFLAGGEKLFF
TRBV7-6,TRBJ2-5,CASSQDRGQETQYF
TRBV10-3,TRBJ2-5,CAISGQGPQETQYF
TRBV20-1,TRBJ2-5,CSAIQQGRQETQYF
TRBV12-3/TRBV12-4,TRBJ1-1,CASSLIRGNTEAFF
TRBV5-1,TRBJ1-2,CASSPNVGGNGYTF
TRBV29-1,TRBJ1-1,CSVVTGVTEAFF
TRBV5-1,TRBJ2-2,CASSATGGTGELFF
TRBV11-2,TRBJ1-1,CASSLGVNTEAFF
TRBV20-1,TRBJ1-5,CSASLEAGLGPQHF
TRBV3-1,TRBJ2-1,CASSQVWRDLYNEQFF
TRBV20-1,TRBJ2-2,CSAMTGKNTGELFF